This T cell receptor (beta chain) originates from a study of blood T cell repertoires in COVID-19. This clone was counted between two and nine times. There are 15 residues in the CDR3. V was cut by 0 bases and J by 3 bases, with 12 bases left in between. The germline CDR1 and CDR2 sequences are MGHRA and YSYEKL. Sequencing was performed with immunoSEQ multiplex PCR; in TCRdb, only in-frame clones are kept and a portion is missing. The table lists more than 300,000 clones, roughly nine tenths of them singletons. V and J are TRBV4-1 and TRBJ2-7; possible D gene TRBD1, 6 bases. Specimen: PBMCs or T cells enriched from blood (not recorded which). This receptor was taken from a woman in her twenties or thirties who had recovered from COVID-19. In nucleotides, the CDR3 is TGCGCCAGCAGCCAAGATTCCGGGACAATCTACGAGCAGTACTTC. Translated: CASSQDSGTIYEQYF.